The sequence of this TCR beta chain was determined in a study of T cell changes during pregnancy in multiple sclerosis. TCRdb keeps only in-frame clones here, not all; method: immunoSEQ multiplex PCR. The sample shows 70,000 to 100,000 clones, approximately 92% of them seen only once. V gave up 1 base and J gave up 7 bases; unmatched junction bases: 5. Germline V lookup: CDR1 SGHTA, CDR2 FQGNSA. CDR3 length equals 15 residues. The source material was peripheral blood, sampled in the first trimester of pregnancy. This chain joins TRBV7-2 and TRBJ1-5, with TRBD1 matching 9 bases. The clonotype comes from a female donor with multiple sclerosis, enrolled in a pregnancy study. This CDR3 reads CASSLGGTGHQPQHF. The CDR3, as DNA: TGTGCCAGCAGCTTAGGGGGGACAGGGCACCAGCCCCAGCATTTT. Looking up the rest from reference TRBV7-2 and TRBJ1-5 gives the full variable domain: GAGVSQSPSNKVTEKGKDVELRCDPISGHTALYWYRQSLGQGLEFLIYFQGNSAPDKSGLPSDRFSAERTGGSVSTLTIQRTQQEDSAVYLCASSLGGTGHQPQHFGDGTRLSIL.